This T cell receptor beta chain came from a study of type 1 regulatory T cells. Study overall: T-allo10 is a Tr1-enriched, alloantigen-specific CD4 T cell product made in vitro.

The V and J ends lost 5 bases and 12 bases respectively, with 10 bases between them. The CDR3 is made up of 11 amino acids. CDR1 and CDR2 (germline): LGHDT, YNNKEL (reference sequence). A remark on this clonotype: Its antigen remains unidentified.

TCRdb fed the reads into MiXCR, producing one record per CDR3 protein. Counted here are around 69,000 distinct CDR3 sequences, around 60% occurring once; the ten biggest clones make up 7% to 9.5%. The chain joins TRBV3-1 to TRBJ1-4, with a possible D match to TRBD1 (5 bases). This sequence originates from a human donor in good health. The sample comprised cultured T cells, either the whole culture or a sorted T cell fraction (not recorded which). Specified subset: Tr1-enriched cell product generated in vitro against host alloantigens. The CDR3 nucleotides read TGTGCCAGCAGCAAGCGGGGGGAACTGTTTTTT. Encoded protein: CASSKRGELFF.